These T cell receptor beta chains were read from a single sample in a study of T cells in Graves' hyperthyroidism and ophthalmopathy. Each CDR3 protein is one row after TCRdb ran MiXCR on the multiplex PCR reads. This sample has about 840,000 distinct CDR3 sequences, with about two fifths found just once. The sequenced sample was blood. Every receptor here comes from a man between 18 and 29 years old with Graves' hyperthyroidism. Each CDR3 is given without its conserved first and last residue. Fields, in order: V gene, J gene, clone size, CDR3 protein. Only some rows state a clone size, as once, few, many or a class for expanded clones.

V: TRBV7-9; J: TRBJ1-2; size: many; CDR3: ASSHGRASGYT
V: TRBV19; J: TRBJ2-5; size: many; CDR3: ASSKTGGARETQY
V: TRBV15; J: TRBJ1-1; size: many; CDR3: ATQQGVTEAF
V: TRBV2; J: TRBJ2-7; size: few; CDR3: ASSSAPTDPYEQY
V: TRBV2; J: TRBJ2-7; size: -; CDR3: ASRDRGGANYEQY
V: TRBV10-3; J: TRBJ2-2; size: -; CDR3: AISDRTNTGELF
V: TRBV7-2; J: TRBJ2-1; size: -; CDR3: ASSFPGNNEQF
V: TRBV2; J: TRBJ1-3; size: many; CDR3: ASSEVRSGNTIY
V: TRBV10-3; J: TRBJ1-2; size: -; CDR3: ATGTGRQIYGYT
V: TRBV7-9; J: TRBJ1-1; size: once; CDR3: ASSLGIGVNTEAF
V: TRBV19; J: TRBJ1-1; size: few; CDR3: ASSSLFRANTEAF
V: TRBV6-5; J: TRBJ1-6; size: -; CDR3: ASSFAGQGSSPLH
V: TRBV7-3; J: TRBJ1-3; size: once; CDR3: ASRLTQSGQASGDTIY
V: TRBV29-1; J: TRBJ2-7; size: -; CDR3: SAREEKGPQAYEQY
V: TRBV7-8; J: TRBJ1-2; size: -; CDR3: ASSLAFGGRQGNGYT
V: TRBV5-5; J: TRBJ1-5; size: -; CDR3: ASSQDAPGTGVGFSNQPQH
V: TRBV10-3; J: TRBJ1-2; size: many; CDR3: AISESGRGSIGYT
V: TRBV5-1; J: TRBJ1-2; size: many; CDR3: ASSVAGADGYT
V: TRBV4-2; J: TRBJ1-2; size: many; CDR3: ASSQDLQNYGYT
V: TRBV7-8; J: TRBJ1-4; size: many; CDR3: ASSSRVGEKLF
V: TRBV19; J: TRBJ1-1; size: -; CDR3: ASRGTGVTEAF
V: TRBV12-3/TRBV12-4; J: TRBJ2-2; size: -; CDR3: ASTPLGLAISGELF
V: TRBV19; J: TRBJ1-4; size: -; CDR3: ASRHQGGSEKLF